The 9 T cell receptor beta chains below were found in one sample sequenced in a study of vaccination and CD4 T cells after COVID-19. Described treatment: roughly 10-day PBMC culture with coronavirus spike peptide pools or control peptides (ViraFEST assay). Their antigen targets remain unknown. The assay that was used to sequence DNA from cultured CD4+ T cells was the Oncomine TCR Beta short-read assay. TCRdb processed the PCR reads anew with MiXCR; each CDR3 protein has one entry. There are approximately 18,000 distinct CDR3 sequences in the sample; less than 50% occur only once, and 5% to 8% lies in the top ten. Sequencing was performed on CD4+ T cells from blood, cultured in vitro, taken after SARS-CoV-2 vaccination. The receptors shown here come from a human donor who had recovered from COVID-19.

A few counts support this clonotype. The V call is TRBV5-4, the J call TRBJ2-7; possibly TRBD1 or TRBD2 for D (6 bases each). Germline CDR1 is SGHNT and CDR2 is YYREEE (reference sequence). The CDR3 loop spans 12 amino acids. The V and J ends lost 0 bases and 6 bases respectively, with 7 bases between them. CDR3 loop: CASSLEGGEQYF. The DNA for the CDR3 is TGTGCCAGCAGCTTGGAGGGGGGCGAGCAGTACTTC.

The chain couples TRBV5-1 to TRBJ2-5, with TRBD2 as a possible D gene (6 bases). V lost 0 bases to trimming and J lost 4 bases, with 10 bases between them. The CDR3 is 14 amino acids. Germline lookup yields CDR1 SGHRS and CDR2 YFSETQ. CDR3 region: CASSLAGRGETQYF. CDR3 sequence (DNA): TGCGCCAGCAGCTTGGCCGGGAGAGGAGAGACCCAGTACTTC.

About this clonotype itself: It is unclear where the CDR3 begins or ends on the DNA, so no DNA is shown, and the CDR3 is as TCRdb lists it. The rearrangement joins TRBV12-2 to TRBJ2-3; no check of the table's D call, TRBD2, against the DNA was made. TRBV12-2 constitutes a pseudogene. The CDR3 totals 16 residues, both ends included. The chain's CDR3 is CASWTKVAGGADTQYF.

This clonotype is medium-sized (0.01 to 0.1%) in the sample. This chain links TRBV20-1 with TRBJ2-5; 7 bases match TRBD2. The CDR3 totals 14 residues. Trimming cost V 6 bases and J 4 bases; bases outside gene matches: 11. Per germline, CDR1 DFQATT and CDR2 SNEGSKA (reference sequence). CDR3 amino acids: CSAPQRDKGETQYF. The CDR3 DNA reads TGCAGTGCCCCCCAGCGGGATAAAGGAGAGACCCAGTACTTC.

The chain couples TRBV18 to TRBJ1-2, with D maybe TRBD1 (5 bases). The germline gives CDR1 KGHSH, CDR2 LQKENI. V gave up 3 bases and J gave up 4 bases, with 21 bases separating them. The CDR3 runs 17 residues. CDR3 nucleotide sequence: TGTGCCAGCTCACCGGTCATCTCGGGGCTCGACACCTATGGCTACACCTTC. Translated: CASSPVISGLDTYGYTF.

By sample fraction, this clonotype is medium-sized. The chain links TRBV20-1 to TRBJ1-5; D is perhaps TRBD1 (6 bases). V gave up 3 bases and J gave up 2 bases, with 14 bases separating them. CDR1 and CDR2 from the germline V gene are DFQATT and SNEGSKA (reference sequence). The CDR3 contains 15 residues. CDR3 residues: CSASPPGVGNQPQHF. CDR3 nucleotides: TGCAGTGCTAGCCCGCCAGGGGTTGGCAATCAGCCCCAGCATTTT.

A few counts support this clonotype. This sequence joins TRBV27 and TRBJ1-2, with a possible D match to TRBD1 (5 bases). The CDR3 consists of 15 residues. Germline lookup yields CDR1 MNHEY and CDR2 SMNVEV (reference sequence). The V gene lost 4 bases and the J gene lost 8 bases, with 20 bases spanning the gap. CDR3 coding DNA: TGTGCCAGCAGTTCCTCCGCCCAGGGCCGTCGGGGCTACACCTTC. Translated, it gives CASSSSAQGRRGYTF.

The chain recombines TRBV20-1 with TRBJ2-5, with 10 bases matching TRBD2. Germline V gene sequence: CDR1 DFQATT, CDR2 SNEGSKA (reference sequence). V lost 6 bases and J lost 5; bases outside the gene matches: 9. This CDR3 has 14 amino acids. CDR3 sequence: CSANPTSGFETQYF. The CDR3 nucleotides are TGCAGTGCCAATCCGACTAGCGGGTTCGAGACCCAGTACTTC.

By its share, this clonotype is medium-sized. V and J are TRBV5-1 and TRBJ2-7, with a possible D match to TRBD1 (6 bases). The CDR3 length is 17 residues. Germline CDR1 is SGHRS and CDR2 is YFSETQ. Trimming pared 5 bases from V and 2 bases from J, leaving 23 bases between. The CDR3 sequence: CASSLTLRTASPYEQYF. The CDR3 DNA reads as TGCGCCAGCAGTTTGACGTTACGGACAGCGTCCCCCTACGAGCAGTACTTC. The full variable domain, with the rest looked up from reference TRBV5-1 and TRBJ2-7, is KAGVTQTPRYLIKTRGQQVTLSCSPISGHRSVSWYQQTPGQGLQFLFEYFSETQRNKGNFPGRFSGRQFSNSRSEMNVSTLELGDSALYLCASSLTLRTASPYEQYFGPGTRLTVT.